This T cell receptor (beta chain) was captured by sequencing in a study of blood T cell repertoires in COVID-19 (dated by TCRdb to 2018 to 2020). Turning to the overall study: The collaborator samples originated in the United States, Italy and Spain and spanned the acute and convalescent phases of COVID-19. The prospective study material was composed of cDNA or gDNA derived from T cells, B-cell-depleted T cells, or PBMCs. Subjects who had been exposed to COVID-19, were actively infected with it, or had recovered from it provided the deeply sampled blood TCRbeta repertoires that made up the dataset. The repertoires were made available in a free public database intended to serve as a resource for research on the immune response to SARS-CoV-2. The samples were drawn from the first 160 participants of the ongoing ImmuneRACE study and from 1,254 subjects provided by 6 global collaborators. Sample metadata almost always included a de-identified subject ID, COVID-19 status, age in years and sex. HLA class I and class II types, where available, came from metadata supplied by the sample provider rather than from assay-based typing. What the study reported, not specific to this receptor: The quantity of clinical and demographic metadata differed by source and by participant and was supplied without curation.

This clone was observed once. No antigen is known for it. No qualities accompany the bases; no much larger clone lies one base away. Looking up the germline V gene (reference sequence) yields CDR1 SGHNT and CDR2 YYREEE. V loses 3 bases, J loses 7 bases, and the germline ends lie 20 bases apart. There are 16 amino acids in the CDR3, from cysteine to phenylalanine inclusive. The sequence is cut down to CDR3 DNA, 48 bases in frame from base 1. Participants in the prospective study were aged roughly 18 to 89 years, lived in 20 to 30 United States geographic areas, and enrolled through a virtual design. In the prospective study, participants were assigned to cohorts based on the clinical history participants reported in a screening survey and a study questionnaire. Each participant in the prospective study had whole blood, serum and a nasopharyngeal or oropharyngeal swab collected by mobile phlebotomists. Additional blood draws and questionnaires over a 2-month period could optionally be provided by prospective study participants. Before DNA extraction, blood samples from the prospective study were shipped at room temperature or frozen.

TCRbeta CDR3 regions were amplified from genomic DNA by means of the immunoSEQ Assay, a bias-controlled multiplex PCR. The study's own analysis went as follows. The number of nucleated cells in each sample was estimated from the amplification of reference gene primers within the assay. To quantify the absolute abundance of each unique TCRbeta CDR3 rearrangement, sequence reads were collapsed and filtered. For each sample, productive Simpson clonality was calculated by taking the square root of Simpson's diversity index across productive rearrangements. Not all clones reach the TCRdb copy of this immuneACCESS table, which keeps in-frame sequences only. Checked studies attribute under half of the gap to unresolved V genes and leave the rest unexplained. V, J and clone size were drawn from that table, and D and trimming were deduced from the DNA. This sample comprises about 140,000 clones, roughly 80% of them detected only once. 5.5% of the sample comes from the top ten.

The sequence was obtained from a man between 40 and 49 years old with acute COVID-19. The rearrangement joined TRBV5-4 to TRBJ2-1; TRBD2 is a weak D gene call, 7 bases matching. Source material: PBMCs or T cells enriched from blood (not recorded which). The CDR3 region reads CASSWGGALLMNEQFF. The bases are TGTGCCAGCAGCTGGGGGGGGGCGCTACTCATGAATGAGCAGTTCTTC.